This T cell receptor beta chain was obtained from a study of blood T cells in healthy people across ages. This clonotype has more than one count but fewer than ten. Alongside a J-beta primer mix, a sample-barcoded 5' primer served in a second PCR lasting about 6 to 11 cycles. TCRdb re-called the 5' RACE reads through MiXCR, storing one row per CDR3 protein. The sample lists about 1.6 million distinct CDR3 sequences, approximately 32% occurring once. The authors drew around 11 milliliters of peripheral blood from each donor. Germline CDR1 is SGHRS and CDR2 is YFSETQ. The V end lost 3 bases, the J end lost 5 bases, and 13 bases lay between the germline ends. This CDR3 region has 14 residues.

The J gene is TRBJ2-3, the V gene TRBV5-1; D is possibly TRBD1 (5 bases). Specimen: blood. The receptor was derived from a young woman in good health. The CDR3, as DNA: TGCGCCAGCAGCTCAGGGTCGTTTGGAGATACGCAGTATTTT. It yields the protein CASSSGSFGDTQYF.